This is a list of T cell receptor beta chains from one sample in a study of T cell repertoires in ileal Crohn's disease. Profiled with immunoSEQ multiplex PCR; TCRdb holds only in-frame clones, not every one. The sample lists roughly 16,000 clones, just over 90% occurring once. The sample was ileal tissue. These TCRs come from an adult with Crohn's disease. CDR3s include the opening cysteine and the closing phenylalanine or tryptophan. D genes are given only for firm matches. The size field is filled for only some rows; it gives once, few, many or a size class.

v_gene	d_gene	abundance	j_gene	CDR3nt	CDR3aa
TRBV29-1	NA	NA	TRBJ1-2	TGCAGCGTTGACAGGCCAACTAACTATGGCTACACCTTC	CSVDRPTNYGYTF
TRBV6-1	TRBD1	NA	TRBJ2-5	TGTGCCAGCACGTGGACAGGGGAAGGAGAGACCCAGTACTTC	CASTWTGEGETQYF
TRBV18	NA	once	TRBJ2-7	TGTGCCAGCTCACCAGGGTCAGAACAGAACTACGAGCAGTACTTC	CASSPGSEQNYEQYF
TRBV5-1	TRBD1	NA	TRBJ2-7	TGCGCCAGCAGCTTGCAAGTCCCGGGACAGGGTTACGAGCAGTACTTC	CASSLQVPGQGYEQYF
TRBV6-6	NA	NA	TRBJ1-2	TGTGCCAGCAGTTACAGGGAGGACTATGGCTACACCTTC	CASSYREDYGYTF
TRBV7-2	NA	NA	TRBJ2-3	TGTGCCAGCAGCTATATTAGTCCAGATACGCAGTATTTT	CASSYISPDTQYF
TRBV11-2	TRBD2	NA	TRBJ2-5	TGTGCCAGCAGCTCCGGGACTAGCGGCCTAGAGACCCAGTACTTC	CASSSGTSGLETQYF
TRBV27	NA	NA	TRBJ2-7	TGTGCCAGCAGTTTCAGGGCATCGAGCTCCTACGAGCAGTACTTC	CASSFRASSSYEQYF
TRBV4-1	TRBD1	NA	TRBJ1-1	TGCGCCAGCAGCCCGGACAGGGGAAACACTGAAGCTTTCTTT	CASSPDRGNTEAFF
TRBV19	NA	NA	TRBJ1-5	TGTGCCAGTAGTAAGTGGGGCGGCAATCAGCCCCAGCATTTT	CASSKWGGNQPQHF
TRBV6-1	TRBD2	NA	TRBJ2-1	TGTGCCAGCAGTGAAATGCGGGGGACCAGGGATGAGCAGTTCTTC	CASSEMRGTRDEQFF
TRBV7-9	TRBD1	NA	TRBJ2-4	TGTGCCAGCAGCCACCGACAGGGGTTCACCAAAAACATTCAGTACTTC	CASSHRQGFTKNIQYF
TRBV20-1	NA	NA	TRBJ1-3	TGCAGCCAGGTCTCTGGAAACACCATATATTTT	CSQVSGNTIYF
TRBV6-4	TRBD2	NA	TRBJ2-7	TGTGCCAGCGGAGCCCGACCCGGGAGGGGGTACTTC	CASGARPGRGYF
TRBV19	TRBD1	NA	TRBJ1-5	TGTGCCAGTAGTTTTCTCCCGGGACAGGGGAATCAGCCCCAGCATTTT	CASSFLPGQGNQPQHF
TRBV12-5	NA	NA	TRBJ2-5	TGTGCTAGTGGCCGGGGAGCCCACGATAGGGAGACCCAGTACTTC	CASGRGAHDRETQYF
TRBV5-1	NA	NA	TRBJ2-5	TGCGCCAGCAGCTTGAAAACAGGTGGAGAGACCCAGTACTTC	CASSLKTGGETQYF
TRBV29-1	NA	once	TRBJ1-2	TGCAGCGTTGAGGCCAGAACGAACTATGGCTACACCTTC	CSVEARTNYGYTF
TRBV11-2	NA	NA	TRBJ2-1	TGTGCCAGCAGCTTTCGGTCGGGGGTCGCGCCGGATGAGCAGTTCTTC	CASSFRSGVAPDEQFF
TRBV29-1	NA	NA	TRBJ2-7	TGCAGCTTCCAAGGAGACTCCTACGAGCAGTACTTC	CSFQGDSYEQYF
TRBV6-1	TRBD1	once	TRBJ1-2	TGTGCCAGCGCTGACAGGGTCTATGGCTACACCTTC	CASADRVYGYTF
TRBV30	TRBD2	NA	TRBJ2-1	TGTGCCTGGAGGGGGACTAGCGGGGTTAATGAGCAGTTCTTC	CAWRGTSGVNEQFF
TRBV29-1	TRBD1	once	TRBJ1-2	TGCAGCGTTTACGCCGGGACAGGGGCGTCCCCCACCTTC	CSVYAGTGASPTF
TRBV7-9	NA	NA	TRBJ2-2	TGTGCCAGCAGCCCCTCCACCGGGGAGCTGTTTTTT	CASSPSTGELFF
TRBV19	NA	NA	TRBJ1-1	TGTGCCAGTAGACCCCAGGGTTCAACTGAAGCTTTCTTT	CASRPQGSTEAFF
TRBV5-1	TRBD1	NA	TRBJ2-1	TGCGCCAGCAGCTTGGAACAGGGGGCTTACAATGAGCAGTTCTTC	CASSLEQGAYNEQFF
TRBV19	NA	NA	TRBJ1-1	TGTGCCAGTAGTCCCCAAGGACGGGGGGTGAGGACTGAAGCTTTCTTT	CASSPQGRGVRTEAFF
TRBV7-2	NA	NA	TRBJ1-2	TGTGCCAGCAGCTTAATAACAGTAAACTATGGCTACACCTTC	CASSLITVNYGYTF
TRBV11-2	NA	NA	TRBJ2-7	TGTGCCAGCAGCCCCGGGGTCGAGCAGTACTTC	CASSPGVEQYF
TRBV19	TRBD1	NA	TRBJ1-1	TGTGCCAGTACCCCGGGACAGGGGTCCGCGAACACTGAAGCTTTCTTT	CASTPGQGSANTEAFF
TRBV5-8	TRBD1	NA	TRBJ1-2	TGTGCCAGCAGCCCGGACAGGTTCTATGGCTACACCTTC	CASSPDRFYGYTF
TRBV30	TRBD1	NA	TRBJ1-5	TGTGCCTGGAAGGAACGGGACAGGGGGCCTGGTAGCAATCAGCCCCAGCATTTT	CAWKERDRGPGSNQPQHF
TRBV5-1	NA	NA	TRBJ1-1	TGCGCCAGCAGCTTAGACAGTAACACTGAAGCTTTCTTT	CASSLDSNTEAFF
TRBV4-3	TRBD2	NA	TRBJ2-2	TGCGCCAGCAGCCGCCCCCCAGCGGGGGGGCGTAGCACCGGGGAGCTGTTTTTT	CASSRPPAGGRSTGELFF
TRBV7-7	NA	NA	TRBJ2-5	TGTGCTAGCAGCGACGAGGCCTTAGAGACCCAGTACTTC	CASSDEALETQYF
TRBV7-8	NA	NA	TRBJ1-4	TGTGCCAGCACCTTATCTCGGGGGAGTAATGAAAAACTGTTTTTT	CASTLSRGSNEKLFF
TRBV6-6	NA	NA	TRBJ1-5	TGTGCCAGCAGTTACCCGGAGCAGCCCCAGCATTTT	CASSYPEQPQHF
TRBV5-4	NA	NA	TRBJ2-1	TGTGCCAGCAGCTTCGACGGGGGAGTTTGGAATGAGCAGTTCTTC	CASSFDGGVWNEQFF
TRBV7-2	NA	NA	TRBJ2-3	TGTGCCAGCAGCTTATTAGGAGCAGATACGCAGTATTTT	CASSLLGADTQYF
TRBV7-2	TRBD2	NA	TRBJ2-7	TGTGCCAGCACCCCCGGACTAGCGAGTTACAAGCAGTACTTC	CASTPGLASYKQYF